This T cell receptor (beta chain) appears in the sequencing data of a study of Ad26.COV2.S vaccination and SARS-CoV-2 variants. This clone was recorded only once. Other DNA sequences in this specimen translate into the identical CDR3. The V gene lost 3 bases and the J gene lost 1 base, with 5 bases spanning the gap. This CDR3 contains 13 residues. CDR1 and CDR2 (germline): SGDLS, YYNGEE. Sequencing used immunoSEQ multiplex PCR; TCRdb keeps in-frame clones, though not all of them. The profile shows some 420,000 clones, 88% of them singletons. The treatment was: about 20 received Ad26.COV2.S at low or high dose, single or two shots; about 5 received placebo; per-sample allocation not given. Following the first vaccine or placebo injection, samples were taken on day 63.

The sequence derives from a person between 18 and 65 years old who received the Ad26.COV2.S COVID-19 vaccine or a placebo. The source was peripheral blood, collected in a trial of Ad26.COV2.S vaccine versus placebo. The rearrangement uses TRBV9 and TRBJ1-5; no clear D gene. The CDR3 DNA reads TGTGCCAGCAGCGCGTACAGCAATCAGCCCCAGCATTTT. As protein: CASSAYSNQPQHF.